A single sample gave rise to the 2 T cell receptor beta chains below, sequenced in a study of blood T cell repertoires in COVID-19. The table came from immunoSEQ multiplex PCR; TCRdb's copy has only in-frame clones and leaves some out. This table holds about 120,000 clones, about 80% found once. Material for sequencing was peripheral blood. These receptors were obtained from a human donor in a cohort sampled during active COVID-19.

J is TRBJ2-2 and V is TRBV5-1; D might be TRBD1 (6 bases). This CDR3 has 14 residues. With 0 bases removed from V and 5 bases from J, the gap between germline ends came to 8 bases. Germline V CDR1 and CDR2: SGHRS, YFSETQ. The CDR3 bases are TGCGCCAGCAGCTTGGATCAGGGGACCGGGGAGCTGTTTTTT. Translated: CASSLDQGTGELFF.

The rearrangement uses TRBV7-2 and TRBJ2-5; 7 bases align to TRBD1. V lost 4 bases and J lost 5; bases outside the gene matches: 13. The length of the CDR3 is 16 residues. Looked up from germline, CDR1 is SGHTA and CDR2 is FQGNSA. CDR3 in amino acids: CASSSRVGGSGETQYF. In DNA, the CDR3 is TGTGCCAGCAGCTCTAGGGTAGGGGGCTCGGGGGAGACCCAGTACTTC.